This TCR beta chain came from a study of T cells in Graves' hyperthyroidism and ophthalmopathy. General study points: Most clonotypes that expanded in the thyroid above 0.001 also showed up in blood.

V lost 5 bases, J lost 1 base, and 9 bases lay in between. CDR1 and CDR2 (germline): SGHTS, YDEGEE. The CDR3 has 13 residues. Amplification of TCR beta CDR3 regions was performed using RNA transcripts as template. Researchers ran a first-round RT-PCR on the TCR CDR3 using the HTBI primer set. TCRdb re-derived calls from the multiplex PCR reads in MiXCR, one entry per CDR3 protein. This sample has under 350,000 distinct CDR3 sequences, with 18% found just once. This clonotype was observed at least ten times. The antigen remains undetermined. The chain recombines TRBV5-8 with TRBJ1-1, with a weak D call TRBD1 (6 bases). This sequence was found in a woman aged 45-59 years with Graves' hyperthyroidism. Sequencing used blood. Here the CDR3 DNA reads TGTGCCAGCAGAAGACAGGAGAACACTGAAGCTTTCTTT. It yields the protein CASRRQENTEAFF.